Sequencing of this T cell receptor (beta chain) was carried out in a study of early T cells in non-severe SARS-CoV-2 infection. This clonotype was seen ten or more times. TCRdb re-analysed the 5' RACE reads in MiXCR, keeping a single row per CDR3 protein. The data contain more than 25,000 distinct CDR3 sequences, 5.7% of them singletons. Trimming removed 6 bases at V and 10 bases at J, with 24 bases between. Germline V CDR1 and CDR2: DFQATT, SNEGSKA (reference sequence). CDR3 size: 14 residues. The TCR originated in an adult who was a healthcare worker with PCR-confirmed SARS-CoV-2 infection or an uninfected control (not recorded which). The chain recombines TRBV20-1 with TRBJ1-1; tentatively, D is TRBD1 (6 bases). The sequenced sample consisted of whole blood. CDR3 sequence: CSAPRETGRMRAFF. CDR3 DNA sequence: TGCAGTGCCCCAAGGGAGACAGGAAGGATGAGAGCTTTCTTT.